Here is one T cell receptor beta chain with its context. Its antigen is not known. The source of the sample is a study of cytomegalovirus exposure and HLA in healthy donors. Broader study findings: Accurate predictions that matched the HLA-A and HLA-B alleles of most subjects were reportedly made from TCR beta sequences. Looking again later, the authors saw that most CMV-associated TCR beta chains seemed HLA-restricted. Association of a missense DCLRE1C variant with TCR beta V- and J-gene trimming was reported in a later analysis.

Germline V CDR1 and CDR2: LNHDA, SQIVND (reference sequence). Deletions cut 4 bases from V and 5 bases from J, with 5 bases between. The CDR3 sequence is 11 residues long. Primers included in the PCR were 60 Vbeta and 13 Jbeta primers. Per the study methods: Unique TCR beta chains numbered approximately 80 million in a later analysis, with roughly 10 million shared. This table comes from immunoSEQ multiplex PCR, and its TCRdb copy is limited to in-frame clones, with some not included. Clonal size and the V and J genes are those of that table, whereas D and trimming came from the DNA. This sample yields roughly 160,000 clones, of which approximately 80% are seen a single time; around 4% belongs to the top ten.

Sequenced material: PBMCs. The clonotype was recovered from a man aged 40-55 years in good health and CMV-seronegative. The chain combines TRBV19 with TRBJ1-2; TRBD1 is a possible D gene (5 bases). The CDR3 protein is CASSTGYGYTF. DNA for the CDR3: TGTGCCAGTAGTACAGGGTATGGCTACACCTTC.